These 10 T cell receptor beta chains were sequenced from one sample in a study of T cells in Graves' hyperthyroidism and ophthalmopathy. TCR beta CDR3 regions were amplified from RNA transcripts. The primer set for the first-round RT-PCR of the TCR CDR3 was HTBI. Using its own MiXCR run on the multiplex PCR reads, TCRdb lists one record per CDR3 protein. The repertoire has around 690,000 distinct CDR3 sequences, approximately 15% of them found once; the top ten carry roughly 15%. The specimen was blood. The receptors come from a man over 45 with Graves' hyperthyroidism.

Of note for this clonotype: This may stem from a read error, because a much larger clone lies one nucleotide away. J is TRBJ2-7 and V is TRBV12-3 or TRBV12-4; perhaps TRBD1 as D (6 bases). Deletions cut 5 bases from V and 1 base from J, with 15 bases between. CDR3 length: 15 residues. For the CDR3, the DNA is TGTGCCAGCAGTACCGGACCGAGGGGGTCCTACGAGCAGTACTTC. This translates into CASSTGPRGSYEQYF.

The genes are TRBV12-3 or TRBV12-4 and TRBJ1-5; D unresolved. This CDR3 is built from 15 residues. V was pared by 3 bases and J by 6 bases, with 15 bases between. The CDR3 bases are TGTGCCAGCAGTTTTAGGAAGGGAGTCACTCAGCCCCAGCATTTT. Its translation is CASSFRKGVTQPQHF.

Only a few counts were recorded for this clonotype. This chain uses TRBV6-1 with TRBJ1-2, with 9 bases fitting TRBD1. The CDR3 is made up of 16 amino acids. V trimming: 6 bases; J trimming: 0 bases; junction bases outside the gene matches: 8. The germline gives CDR1 MNHNS, CDR2 SASEGT. This CDR3 reads CASSQRGTGSNYGYTF. In nucleotides, the CDR3 is TGTGCCAGCAGCCAAAGAGGGACAGGGTCTAACTATGGCTACACCTTC.

The rearrangement uses TRBV19 and TRBJ2-1; 9 positions agree with TRBD1. CDR3 size: 14 residues. The ends lost 5 bases at V and 10 bases at J; junction bases unmatched: 9. The germline gives CDR1 LNHDA, CDR2 SQIVND (reference sequence). The CDR3 coding sequence is TGTGCCAGTAGTCCTCACAGGGGGCGCGGGGAGCAGTTCTTC. Residues: CASSPHRGRGEQFF.

This clonotype was counted only a few times. The chain uses TRBV30 and TRBJ2-1; 7 bases are shared with TRBD2. V lost 4 bases, J lost 9 bases, and 9 bases stayed unmatched. Germline V gives CDR1 GTSNPN, CDR2 SVGIG (reference sequence). CDR3 length: 13 amino acids. CDR3 nucleotides: TGTGCCTGGATTGTTGTGGGAGGGGTTGAGCAGTTCTTC. Amino acid sequence: CAWIVVGGVEQFF.

This clonotype was seen repeatedly, ten times or more. The rearrangement uses TRBV28 and TRBJ2-3; possibly TRBD1 or TRBD2 for D (6 bases each). The germline V and J ends were trimmed by 10 bases and 1 base, with 15 bases remaining between them. There are 14 residues in the CDR3. Germline CDR1 and CDR2: MDHEN and SYDVKM. DNA for the CDR3: TGTGCCACCATTAAAGGGGGGCGCACAGATACGCAGTATTTT. Protein: CATIKGGRTDTQYF.

This clonotype was seen many times. The genes are TRBV30 and TRBJ2-1; the match to TRBD2 covers 11 bases. Trimming cost V 7 bases and J 7 bases; bases outside gene matches: 6. The CDR3 spans 13 residues. The V gene's germline CDR1 is GTSNPN and CDR2 SVGIG (reference sequence). The CDR3 loop is CAFRLAGTNEQFF. Written as DNA, the CDR3 is TGTGCCTTCCGACTAGCGGGAACTAATGAGCAGTTCTTC.

This clonotype came up many times. The rearrangement links TRBV28 to TRBJ2-5, with 11 bases that match TRBD2. The CDR3 runs to 17 residues. The V gene's germline CDR1 is MDHEN and CDR2 SYDVKM. V lost 2 bases and J lost 5; bases outside the gene matches: 10. CDR3: CASSLPPGLAALETQYF. DNA of the CDR3: TGTGCCAGCAGTTTACCGCCGGGACTAGCGGCATTGGAGACCCAGTACTTC.

The V gene is TRBV2, the J gene TRBJ1-5, with 11 bases lining up with TRBD1. The J segment lost 1 base and the V segment lost 6 bases, leaving 2 bases of the junction unmatched. The CDR3 extends over 15 amino acids. Germline V gene data show CDR1 as SNHLY and CDR2 as FYNNEI. The CDR3 region has the DNA TGTGCCAGCAGGGGGACAGGGGGAAGCAATCAGCCCCAGCATTTT. Its protein is CASRGTGGSNQPQHF.

This clonotype was detected only a few times. The chain links TRBV9 to TRBJ2-1; TRBD2 might be the D (5 bases). This CDR3 has 16 residues. V lost 0 bases and J lost 3, with 13 bases in between. Germline-derived CDR1 and CDR2 are SGDLS and YYNGEE. The CDR3 protein is CASSVGGLAGYNEQFF. For the CDR3, the DNA is TGTGCCAGCAGCGTAGGTGGGCTAGCTGGCTACAATGAGCAGTTCTTC.